This T cell receptor beta chain stems from a study of blood T cells in healthy people across ages. This clonotype was seen more than once but under ten times. An end of the junction does not agree with germline; a read error may underlie this. Combining a sample-barcoded 5' primer with a J-beta primer mix, a second PCR ran for roughly 7 to 12 cycles. From each sample, at least 3 million paired-end reads containing CDR3 were obtained. MiXCR, run by TCRdb on the 5' RACE reads, gives a single entry per CDR3 protein. Here the sample spans fewer than 750,000 distinct CDR3 sequences, less than 60% being singletons. The CDR3 consists of 18 residues. Looked up from germline, CDR1 is SSHAT and CDR2 is FNYEAQ (reference sequence).

J is TRBJ2-2 and V is TRBV7-7; D is undetermined. This TCR derives from a man at least 80 years old in good health. Sequencing was done on a sample of blood. The CDR3 bases are TGTGCTAGCAGCCCCGTCAGTTTTGGAATCCTACACACCGGGGAGCTGTTTTTT. Its protein is CASSPVSFGILHTGELFF.